This T cell receptor beta chain was recorded in a study of cytomegalovirus exposure and HLA in healthy donors. The CDR3 sequence is 14 residues long. Per germline, CDR1 SGHDT and CDR2 YYEEEE. Trimming removed 0 bases from V and 0 bases from J, with 4 bases in between. A note on this clone: Its specificity is not known.

Each of the donors was a healthy bone marrow donor. Although they were nominally healthy when sampled, donors likely had unrecorded immune exposures. PCR primers comprised 60 Vbeta and 13 Jbeta primers. Profiled with immunoSEQ multiplex PCR; TCRdb holds only in-frame clones, not every one. This table has around 120,000 clones, roughly 78% appearing once. Study outcomes and limitations: In vitro checks showed that a few CMV-associated chains really do target CMV antigens. Highly shared variants forming one cluster were likely a sequencing artifact.

The sequencing sample was made of PBMCs. This sequence originates from a woman in her forties in good health and CMV-seronegative. The chain couples TRBV5-6 to TRBJ1-5, with D unclear. For the CDR3, the DNA is TGTGCCAGCAGCTTGGCCAATAGCAATCAGCCCCAGCATTTT. This sequence encodes CASSLANSNQPQHF.